Below, one TCR beta chain is given with its context. Germline V gene lookup returns CDR1 ENHRY and CDR2 SYGVKD. V lost 8 bases, J lost 2 bases, and 10 bases stayed unmatched. This CDR3 contains 15 residues. The sample comes from a study of glioma-infiltrating T cells after dendritic cell vaccination. About the study: Dendritic cell vaccination trial patients had either newly diagnosed or recurrent glioblastoma.

Time point given: after dendritic cell vaccination, including at tumor progression/relapse. The PCR used 60 V beta and 13 J beta primers. This table comes from immunoSEQ multiplex PCR, and its TCRdb copy is limited to in-frame clones, with some not included. Of approximately 92,000 clones in the sample, 65% to 85% are singletons; the top ten hold under 6.5%. Sequencing used blood, obtained after dendritic cell vaccination. The chain recombines TRBV10-3 with TRBJ2-3, with 7 bases identical to TRBD2. The source of this sequence is a human donor with glioblastoma. The CDR3, as DNA: TGTGCCATCGAAGAGAGAAGCGGGAACACAGATACGCAGTATTTT. Amino acids: CAIEERSGNTDTQYF.